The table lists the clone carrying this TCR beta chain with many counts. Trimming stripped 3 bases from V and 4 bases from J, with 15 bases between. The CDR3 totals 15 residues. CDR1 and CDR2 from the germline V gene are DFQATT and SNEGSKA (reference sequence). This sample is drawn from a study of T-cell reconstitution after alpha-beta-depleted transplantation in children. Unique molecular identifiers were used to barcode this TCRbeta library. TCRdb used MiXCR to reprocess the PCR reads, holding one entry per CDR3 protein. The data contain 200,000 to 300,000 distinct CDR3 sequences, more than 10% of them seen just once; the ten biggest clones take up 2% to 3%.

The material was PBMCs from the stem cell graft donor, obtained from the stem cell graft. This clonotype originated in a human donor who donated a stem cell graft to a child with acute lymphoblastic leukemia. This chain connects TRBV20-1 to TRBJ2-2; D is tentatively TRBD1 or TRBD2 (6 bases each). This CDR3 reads CSARRGASGTGELFF. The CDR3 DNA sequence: TGCAGTGCTAGGAGGGGGGCGTCGGGCACCGGGGAGCTGTTTTTT.